The 18 T cell receptor beta chains below come from one sample, sequenced in a study of CD8+ T cells in alopecia areata. Extraction of RNA preceded its reverse transcription into cDNA, which served as the sequencing template. TCRdb's copy holds only in-frame clones and misses some; the assay was immunoSEQ multiplex PCR. The sample contains roughly 230,000 clones, approximately 45% of which appear only once. Treatment in this sample: oral pan-JAK inhibitor, 5-10 mg twice daily. Sequenced here: CD4+ T cells sorted from blood, sampled between weeks 36 and 40, from a patient treated with tofacitinib. The origin of the receptors is a human donor with alopecia areata.

J is TRBJ2-1 and V is TRBV5-1; D gene unclear. V was cut by 4 bases and J by 0 bases, with 11 bases left in between. The CDR3 has 15 amino acids. CDR1 and CDR2 (germline): SGHRS, YFSETQ. The CDR3 is CASSTWTRSYNEQFF. DNA of the CDR3: TGCGCCAGCAGCACCTGGACCCGCTCCTACAATGAGCAGTTCTTC.

The genes are TRBV27 and TRBJ2-7; D gene uncertain. V shed 3 bases and J shed 3 bases, with 15 bases lying between them. CDR1 is MNHEY, CDR2 SMNVEV, per germline (reference sequence). There are 15 residues in the CDR3. In DNA form, the CDR3 reads TGTGCCAGCAGTTTTGGGATTCCTCTAGACTACGAGCAGTACTTC. This sequence encodes CASSFGIPLDYEQYF.

The chain carries TRBV5-1 and TRBJ1-5, with a weak D call TRBD1 (5 bases). The CDR3 loop spans 14 amino acids. CDR1 SGHRS and CDR2 YFSETQ come from the germline V gene. The ends were cut back, 0 bases at V and 4 bases at J, with 8 bases in the middle. DNA for the CDR3: TGCGCCAGCAGCTTGGTTGGGGGGAATCAGCCCCAGCATTTT. Translating it yields CASSLVGGNQPQHF.

This clone was seen a handful of times. V is TRBV10-3 and J is TRBJ2-5; D perhaps matches TRBD2 (6 bases). V was trimmed by 0 bases and J by 5 bases, leaving 22 bases between them. The CDR3 runs to 18 residues. Germline CDR1 reads ENHRY; CDR2 reads SYGVKD. CDR3 loop: CAISESTAGRSSGETQYF. The CDR3 nucleotides read TGTGCCATCAGTGAGTCGACGGCAGGGAGGTCTTCGGGCGAGACCCAGTACTTC.

The CDR3 DNA sequence: TGTGCCATCAGTGAGTCGACTAGCGAATCCACAGATACGCAGTATTTT. Translated: CAISESTSESTDTQYF. The chain links TRBV10-3 to TRBJ2-3; TRBD2 aligns across 8 bases. CDR1 and CDR2 (germline): ENHRY, SYGVKD. The ends lost 0 bases at V and 2 bases at J; junction bases unmatched: 4. The CDR3 loop spans 16 amino acids.

The rearrangement uses TRBV5-1 and TRBJ2-2; TRBD2 might be the D (6 bases). With 0 bases removed from V and 13 bases from J, the gap between germline ends came to 13 bases. Germline V lookup: CDR1 SGHRS, CDR2 YFSETQ. The CDR3 has 13 amino acids. CDR3 residues: CASSLGSERVLFF. CDR3 in DNA: TGCGCCAGCAGCTTGGGTTCGGAGCGGGTGCTGTTTTTT.

The DNA of the CDR3 is TGCGCCAGCAGCCCACCTGGCTCCTACAATGAGCAGTTCTTC. Translated: CASSPPGSYNEQFF. The chain is built from TRBV5-1 and TRBJ2-1, with no clear D. Deletions cut 4 bases from V and 0 bases from J, with 8 bases between. CDR3 length: 14 amino acids. Germline CDR1 is SGHRS and CDR2 is YFSETQ.

This clone was seen more than once but under ten times. The chain joins TRBV19 to TRBJ2-1, with 9 bases that match TRBD2. The germline V gene encodes CDR1 LNHDA and CDR2 SQIVND (reference sequence). The J segment lost 2 bases and the V segment lost 6 bases, leaving 5 bases of the junction unmatched. This CDR3 is built from 15 residues. This CDR3 reads CASSSRTSAYNEQFF. The DNA for the CDR3 is TGTGCCAGTAGCTCTCGGACTAGCGCCTACAATGAGCAGTTCTTC. The full variable domain, its missing parts supplied by reference TRBV19 and TRBJ2-1, is DGGITQSPKYLFRKEGQNVTLSCEQNLNHDAMYWYRQDPGQGLRLIYYSQIVNDFQKGDIAEGYSVSREKKESFPLTVTSAQKNPTAFYLCASSSRTSAYNEQFFGPGTRLTVL.

The chain links TRBV28 to TRBJ1-2, with 8 bases identical to TRBD1. The V gene's germline CDR1 is MDHEN and CDR2 SYDVKM. The length of the CDR3 is 15 residues. J gave up 0 bases and V 7 bases, and 7 bases lay outside the gene matches. The CDR3 loop is CASNYRDRTNYGYTF. The DNA of the CDR3 is TGTGCCAGCAACTATCGGGACAGGACTAACTATGGCTACACCTTC.

The V and J genes are TRBV4-2 and TRBJ2-3, with 11 bases identical to TRBD2. CDR1 is LGHNA, CDR2 YNFKEQ, per germline. The J segment lost 1 base and the V segment lost 8 bases, leaving 5 bases of the junction unmatched. The CDR3 totals 15 residues. CDR3 protein: CASDLAGGRTDTQYF. In DNA, the CDR3 is TGTGCCAGCGATCTAGCGGGAGGTCGCACAGATACGCAGTATTTT.

The chain combines TRBV20-1 with TRBJ2-5, with D possibly TRBD2 on 6 matching bases. The ends were cut back, 8 bases at V and 5 bases at J, with 9 bases in the middle. The CDR3 consists of 10 residues. Germline-derived CDR1 and CDR2 are DFQATT and SNEGSKA (reference sequence). The CDR3 DNA reads as TGCAGTTCTGGGAGGGAGACCCAGTACTTC. This codes for CSSGRETQYF.

This clone was recorded at least ten times. V gene TRBV11-2 combines with J gene TRBJ2-5; 8 nucleotides match TRBD1. CDR3 length equals 15 residues. CDR1 is SGHAT and CDR2 is FQNNGV in the germline V gene. With 4 bases clipped from V and 2 bases from J, the junction kept 6 bases outside the gene matches. The CDR3 DNA sequence: TGTGCCAGCAGCTCCACCGGGACAGGACAAGAGACCCAGTACTTC. Its translation is CASSSTGTGQETQYF. The complete variable domain, with remaining parts taken from reference TRBV11-2 and TRBJ2-5, reads EAGVAQSPRYKIIEKRQSVAFWCNPISGHATLYWYQQILGQGPKLLIQFQNNGVVDDSQLPKDRFSAERLKGVDSTLKIQPAKLEDSAVYLCASSSTGTGQETQYFGPGTRLLVL.

This rearrangement joins TRBV5-1 to TRBJ2-7; D possibly corresponds to TRBD1 (6 bases). The germline V and J ends were trimmed by 0 bases and 5 bases, with 15 bases remaining between them. CDR1 is SGHRS and CDR2 is YFSETQ in the germline V gene. This CDR3 comprises 15 residues. The CDR3 DNA is TGCGCCAGCAGCTTGGATAGTTACAGGGTTAACGAGCAGTACTTC. Its protein is CASSLDSYRVNEQYF.

Only a few counts were recorded for this clone. V gene TRBV10-3 combines with J gene TRBJ1-2; perhaps TRBD1 as D (5 bases). The CDR3 runs 13 residues. Trimming left V 11 bases short and J 1 base short, with 14 bases between. Per the germline V gene, CDR1 is ENHRY and CDR2 is SYGVKD. The CDR3 DNA reads TGTGCCGCGGGGCAACAGATTAACTATGGCTACACCTTC. Translating it yields CAAGQQINYGYTF.

This clone was seen only a few times. The V and J genes are TRBV5-1 and TRBJ2-7, with 8 positions matching TRBD1. Losses at the gene ends were 4 bases for V and 2 bases for J; bases not matched to a gene: 8. This CDR3 comprises 15 residues. CDR1 and CDR2 from the germline V gene are SGHRS and YFSETQ. The CDR3 DNA is TGCGCCAGCAGCCCCTGGACAGGGAGTCCCTACGAGCAGTACTTC. It translates to CASSPWTGSPYEQYF.

CDR3: CAWSASPPEIKQYF. CDR3 bases: TGTGCCTGGAGTGCCTCTCCTCCTGAGATTAAGCAGTATTTT. The chain is built from TRBV30 and TRBJ2-3; D gene unclear. In germline, CDR1 is GTSNPN, CDR2 SVGIG (reference sequence). Trimming cost V 1 base and J 11 bases, with 19 bases left between them. The CDR3 spans 14 residues.

The rearrangement joins TRBV6-6 to TRBJ1-1; D unclear. Trimming removed 2 bases at V and 3 bases at J, with 7 bases between. CDR3 length equals 13 residues. Germline assignment: CDR1 MNHNY and CDR2 SVGAGI (reference sequence). CDR3 coding DNA: TGTGCCAGCAGTTACAGGGAGGACACTGAAGCTTTCTTT. Its protein is CASSYREDTEAFF.

The J gene is TRBJ2-6, the V gene TRBV11-1; no definite D call. V was clipped by 4 bases and J by 0 bases, with 7 bases between them. This CDR3 region has 15 residues. From germline, CDR1 is SGHAT and CDR2 FQDESV (reference sequence). The CDR3 nucleotides read TGTGCCAGCAGCTCCTCCGACTCTGGGGCCAACGTCCTGACTTTC. Encoded protein: CASSSSDSGANVLTF. The variable domain in full, with the rest retrieved from reference TRBV11-1 and TRBJ2-6, is EAEVAQSPRYKITEKSQAVAFWCDPISGHATLYWYRQILGQGPELLVQFQDESVVDDSQLPKDRFSAERLKGVDSTLKIQPAELGDSAMYLCASSSSDSGANVLTFGAGSRLTVL.